The T cell receptor beta chain described here comes from a study of a mutant IDH1 vaccine in newly diagnosed glioma. TCRdb keeps only in-frame clones here, not all; method: immunoSEQ multiplex PCR. This table has about 88,000 clones, around 79% appearing once. Time point indicated: baseline, week 1 (first vaccination visit). The treatment: pre-vaccination baseline after standard-of-care therapy. The CDR3 consists of 13 residues. Germline V gene lookup returns CDR1 SGHVS and CDR2 FQNEAQ. Trimming stripped 1 base from V and 7 bases from J, with 5 bases between. The chain employs TRBV7-8 and TRBJ1-6; the D is unclear. Sample: PBMCs, taken from a glioma patient treated with radiotherapy, temozolomide or both. The TCR was taken from a man aged 35-49 years with glioma. Some clones in this sample may be carry-over from other donors' samples. CDR3 DNA sequence: TGTGCCAGCAGCTTAGGGTTGAATTCACCCCTCCACTTT. Translated: CASSLGLNSPLHF.